This passage covers 10 T cell receptor beta chains from one sample sequenced in a study of shared clonotypes between healthy human individuals. Data came from immunoSEQ multiplex PCR; TCRdb stores just in-frame clones and leaves some out. In the table there are over 1.5 million clones, nearly 99% of which are singletons. The sequencing input was naive CD4+ T cells sorted from blood. Stated subset: CD45RA+ positively selected. Receptor source: a man between 25 and 39 years old in good health.

A single count supports this clone. The chain couples TRBV10-2 to TRBJ2-2, with D perhaps TRBD1 (5 bases). This CDR3 comprises 14 residues. Deletions cut 4 bases from V and 4 bases from J, with 10 bases between. Germline CDR1 WSHSY, CDR2 SAAADI. CDR3 bases: TGCGCCAGCAGTGGACAGATCTCCACCGGGGAGCTGTTTTTT. As protein: CASSGQISTGELFF.

The rearrangement joins TRBV5-1 to TRBJ2-2; TRBD2 matches 11 bases. Per germline, CDR1 SGHRS and CDR2 YFSETQ. CDR3 length: 15 amino acids. The junction had 5 bases not matched to a gene; V was cut back by 7 bases and J by 3 bases. Written as DNA, the CDR3 is TGCGCCAGCGAAGTTAGCGGGAGGGACACCGGGGAGCTGTTTTTT. Protein: CASEVSGRDTGELFF.

The rearrangement uses TRBV5-6 and TRBJ1-5; tentative D call: TRBD1 (6 bases). V was trimmed by 0 bases and J by 0 bases, leaving 13 bases between them. The CDR3 runs 17 residues. Germline V CDR1 and CDR2: SGHDT, YYEEEE. CDR3 residues: CASSLARGTYSNQPQHF. The DNA for the CDR3 is TGTGCCAGCAGCTTGGCCAGGGGCACCTATAGCAATCAGCCCCAGCATTTT.

The chain combines TRBV25-1 with TRBJ2-1; 7 bases fit TRBD2. There are 15 residues in the CDR3. Trimming removed 2 bases from V and 10 bases from J; junction bases left unmatched: 11. Germline loops: CDR1 MGHDK, CDR2 SYGVNS. CDR3 coding DNA: TGTGCCAGCAGTGAACCTAGCGGCAGAGGAGGGGAGCAGTTCTTC. This gives the protein CASSEPSGRGGEQFF.

The J gene is TRBJ2-3, the V gene TRBV20-1; D is uncertain. The germline V gene encodes CDR1 DFQATT and CDR2 SNEGSKA (reference sequence). Trimming cost V 4 bases and J 5 bases, with 7 bases left between them. The CDR3 contains 11 residues. CDR3 DNA sequence: TGCAGTGCTATTGTATTAGATACGCAGTATTTT. Amino acid sequence: CSAIVLDTQYF.

The chain has TRBV18 and TRBJ2-7; D might be TRBD1 or TRBD2, each matching 5 bases. This CDR3 is 15 amino acids long. The germline V gene encodes CDR1 KGHSH and CDR2 LQKENI. Trimming removed 1 base from V and 4 bases from J, with 14 bases in between. The CDR3 DNA follows: TGTGCCAGCTCACCACGACCTGAGTGGGGGTACGAGCAGTACTTC. It specifies CASSPRPEWGYEQYF.

As for this clone: Distinct nucleotide sequences in the sample also encode this CDR3. V gene TRBV15 combines with J gene TRBJ2-1, with unresolved D. There are 13 residues in the CDR3. V was trimmed by 0 bases and J by 5 bases, leaving 5 bases between them. Germline V CDR1 and CDR2: LNHNV, YYDKDF (reference sequence). The CDR3 nucleotides are TGTGCCACCAGCAGAGACCGAGACAATGAGCAGTTCTTC. It codes for CATSRDRDNEQFF.

J is TRBJ2-7 and V is TRBV5-4; tentative D call: TRBD1 (5 bases). The germline CDR1 and CDR2 sequences are SGHNT and YYREEE (reference sequence). The CDR3 is 14 amino acids. V lost 1 base and J lost 4, with 12 bases in between. The chain's CDR3 is CASSLQGQGYEQYF. The CDR3 DNA reads as TGTGCCAGCAGCTTGCAAGGGCAGGGTTACGAGCAGTACTTC.

CDR3 amino acids: CASSFGRYYEQYF. CDR3 DNA: TGTGCCAGCAGCTTTGGGAGATACTACGAGCAGTACTTC. The J gene is TRBJ2-7, the V gene TRBV11-2; a weak D match, TRBD2 (5 bases). Germline V gene sequence: CDR1 SGHAT, CDR2 FQNNGV. The CDR3 is 13 amino acids. V was pared by 3 bases and J by 3 bases, with 9 bases between.

This chain connects TRBV29-1 to TRBJ2-7; TRBD2 agrees at 7 bases. The CDR3 totals 13 residues. V shed 4 bases, J shed 1 base, and the junction held 4 bases outside the gene matches. Germline CDR1 SQVTM, CDR2 ANQGSEA. This chain's CDR3 is CSVGTRMSYEQYF. The CDR3, as DNA: TGCAGCGTTGGGACTAGGATGTCCTACGAGCAGTACTTC.